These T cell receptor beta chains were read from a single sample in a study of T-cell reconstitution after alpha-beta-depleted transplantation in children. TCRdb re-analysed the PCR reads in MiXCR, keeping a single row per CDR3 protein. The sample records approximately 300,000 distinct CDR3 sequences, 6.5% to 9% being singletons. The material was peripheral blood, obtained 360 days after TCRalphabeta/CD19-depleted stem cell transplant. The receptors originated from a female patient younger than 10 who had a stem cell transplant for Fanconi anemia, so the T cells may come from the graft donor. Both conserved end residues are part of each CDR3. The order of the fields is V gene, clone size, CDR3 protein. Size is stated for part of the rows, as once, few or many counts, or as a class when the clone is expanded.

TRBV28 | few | CASRLLNYEQYF
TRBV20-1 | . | CSAPPPGRDSPLHF
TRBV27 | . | CASSLKYPASGAHEQYF
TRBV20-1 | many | CSAGRPGLAEAFF
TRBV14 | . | CASSQERAGGPPLHF
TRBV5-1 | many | CASSLAGDGYYGYTF
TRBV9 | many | CASSAGLAGVPYEQYF
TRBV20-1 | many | CSAHNRGVRTDTQYF
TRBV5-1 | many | CASRLGGPNTDTQYF
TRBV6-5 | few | CASSYFLAGGKGTQYF
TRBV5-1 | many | CASSLAPSGSYNEQFF
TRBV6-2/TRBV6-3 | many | CASSYIQTRINEQFF
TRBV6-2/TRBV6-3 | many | CASSYSIAAIYNEQFF
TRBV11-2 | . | CASSFSDYNEQFF
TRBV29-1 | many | CSVAQNTGELFF
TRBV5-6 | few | CASSSAGGAIDTQYF
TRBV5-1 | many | CASSLDLGLAFDEQYF
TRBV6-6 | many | CASSSGESEQYF
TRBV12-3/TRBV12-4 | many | CASSFGPGTIYEQYF
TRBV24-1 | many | CATSERQGWQETQYF
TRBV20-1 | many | CSAIPSFTGELFF
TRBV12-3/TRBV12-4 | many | CASRPSGGDNEQFF
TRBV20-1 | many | CSAGDKSGANVLTF
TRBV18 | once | CASSRTGQGVSYEQYF
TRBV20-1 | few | CSARLGTFSNEQFF
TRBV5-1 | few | CASKNYGLVEQYF
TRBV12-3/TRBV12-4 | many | CASSFWGQGRNEQFF
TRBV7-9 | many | CASSKPTFYNTEAFF
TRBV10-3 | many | CAISDHGGWYEQYF
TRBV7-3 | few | CASSPKTGYEQFF
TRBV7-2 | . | CASSLANPRTYGYTF
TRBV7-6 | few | CASSPLGGRGSTDTQYF
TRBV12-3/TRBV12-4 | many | CASSPPVLDTQYF
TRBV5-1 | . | CASSRTSGGAIRTGELFF
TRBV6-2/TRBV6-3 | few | CASSYSPSGWTDTQYF
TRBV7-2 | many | CASSFWGGAGELFF
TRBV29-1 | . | CSVMVTGYYEQYF
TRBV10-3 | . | CAISELNTGELFF
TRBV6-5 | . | CASTNGGRGYTF
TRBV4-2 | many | CASSQDHNRVMNTGELFF
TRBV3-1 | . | CASSQDAGTETQYF
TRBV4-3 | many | CASSQALKAGGWTGELFF
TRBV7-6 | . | CASSLGQGAPEGYSPLHF
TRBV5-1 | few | CASSLSPAGSPPYEQYF
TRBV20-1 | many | CSARDERQNQPQHF
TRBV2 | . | CASSEALFFRSEQYF
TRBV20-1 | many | CSSEGKTYNEQFF
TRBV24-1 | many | CATSDFPGEDHNEQFF
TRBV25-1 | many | CASSETPGHSSYNEQFF
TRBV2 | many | CASRSDRGGYYEQYF
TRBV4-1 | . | CASSQGKAQGYTF
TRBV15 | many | CATSRGLAGLSNTGELFF
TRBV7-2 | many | CASSFPSPEQYF
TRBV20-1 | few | CSAPGGVKMNTEAFF
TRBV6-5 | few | CASSSLGTANTEAFF
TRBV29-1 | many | CSVAGLGNTEAFF
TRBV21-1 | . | CASSRGGGGDEQFF
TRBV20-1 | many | CSARDLKELAGGDIQYF